One T cell receptor beta chain is described in this entry. Its antigen is undetermined. This specimen comes from a study of graft-versus-host responses after intestinal transplantation. As for the study in general: The whole recipient group had anti-thymocyte globulin induction followed by tacrolimus and steroids for two to four years.

Overall study results and limits: High graft-versus-host to host-versus-graft clonal ratios were found in allografts of patients who had graft-donor T cell macrochimerism.

TCRdb's copy holds only in-frame clones and misses some; the assay was immunoSEQ multiplex PCR. There are some 45,000 clones in the sample; 91% occur only once, and 4.4% lies in the top ten. This specimen consisted of PBMCs, obtained 524 days after transplant. The sequence came from a human patient who received an intestinal transplant, so some T cells may come from the graft donor.

The CDR3 coding sequence is TGTGCCAGCAGCTCCTTAGGTCCCTACTCCTACGAGCAGTACTTC. Translating gives CASSSLGPYSYEQYF. V and J are TRBV7-2 and TRBJ2-7, with D uncertain. Trimming removed 4 bases at V and 0 bases at J, with 13 bases between. The germline CDR1 and CDR2 sequences are SGHTA and FQGNSA. The CDR3 has 15 amino acids.